This entry lists 29 T cell receptor beta chains sequenced from one sample in a study of blood T cells in healthy people across ages. For the second PCR, which ran for about 7 to 11 cycles, a sample-barcoded 5' primer and a J-beta primer mix were used. TCRdb processed the 5' RACE reads anew with MiXCR; each CDR3 protein has one entry. The table has 750,000 to 1,000,000 distinct CDR3 sequences, about 28% seen once. Another study also made use of these data, one on T cells of mothers and their children.

The sequenced sample was blood. These receptors came from a middle-aged woman in good health.

This clonotype was counted many times. V and J are TRBV28 and TRBJ2-7; weak D call: TRBD1 (5 bases). The CDR3 is 17 residues long. The V end lost 4 bases, the J end lost 2 bases, and 21 bases lay between the germline ends. Germline CDR1 MDHEN, CDR2 SYDVKM. CDR3 loop: CASSYRRRVAPTYEQYF. CDR3 sequence (DNA): TGTGCCAGCAGTTACAGACGCAGGGTTGCGCCCACCTACGAGCAGTACTTC. The full variable domain, its missing parts supplied by reference TRBV28 and TRBJ2-7, is DVKVTQSSRYLVKRTGEKVFLECVQDMDHENMFWYRQDPGLGLRLIYFSYDVKMKEKGDIPEGYSVSREKKERFSLILESASTNQTSMYLCASSYRRRVAPTYEQYFGPGTRLTVT.

This clonotype was seen repeatedly, ten times or more. The chain has TRBV12-3 or TRBV12-4 and TRBJ2-3, with D unresolved. There are 14 residues in the CDR3. Trimming pared 4 bases from V and 2 bases from J, leaving 10 bases between. CDR3 bases: TGTGCCAGCAGTTACTCGGACCTCACAGATACGCAGTATTTT. It translates to CASSYSDLTDTQYF.

This clonotype has at least ten counts. The CDR3 region has the DNA TGCGCCAGCAGCCCGACCCCGAACACTGAAGCTTTCTTT. This encodes CASSPTPNTEAFF. This sequence joins TRBV5-1 and TRBJ1-1; D unresolved. Germline CDR1 reads SGHRS; CDR2 reads YFSETQ. V was clipped by 4 bases and J by 1 base, with 8 bases between them. The length of the CDR3 is 13 residues.

This clonotype has a handful of counts. It may be a read error: a sequence one base away is much more abundant. The chain carries TRBV13 and TRBJ2-7; no clear D. The CDR3 runs 14 residues. The germline gives CDR1 PRHDT, CDR2 FYEKMQ (reference sequence). V lost 7 bases and J lost 3, with 16 bases in between. CDR3 region: CASNTPVGIYEQYF. DNA for the CDR3: TGTGCCAGCAATACCCCGGTCGGAATCTACGAGCAGTACTTC. Looking up the rest from reference TRBV13 and TRBJ2-7 gives the full variable domain: AAGVIQSPRHLIKEKRETATLKCYPIPRHDTVYWYQQGPGQDPQFLISFYEKMQSDKGSIPDRFSAQQFSDYHSELNMSSLELGDSALYFCASNTPVGIYEQYFGPGTRLTVT.

The genes are TRBV11-2 and TRBJ2-3, with 8 bases lining up with TRBD1. V shed 4 bases, J shed 12 bases, and the junction held 21 bases outside the gene matches. The germline gives CDR1 SGHAT, CDR2 FQNNGV. CDR3 length: 17 amino acids. CDR3: CASSSAGRGQDRRDQYF. CDR3 in DNA: TGTGCCAGCAGCTCCGCCGGAAGGGGACAGGATAGGAGGGACCAGTATTTT.

The CDR3 sequence: CASSLPPGGGYTF. The CDR3 DNA follows: TGTGCCAGCAGTTTACCCCCTGGTGGTGGCTACACCTTC. The chain combines TRBV12-3 or TRBV12-4 with TRBJ1-2; no firm D call. The CDR3 loop spans 13 amino acids. The V end lost 2 bases, the J end lost 7 bases, and 11 bases lay between the germline ends.

The chain uses TRBV4-1 and TRBJ2-2; TRBD2 might be the D (7 bases). The CDR3 sequence is 16 residues long. Trimming cost V 1 base and J 4 bases, with 13 bases left between them. CDR1 and CDR2 from the germline V gene are MGHRA and YSYEKL. In DNA, the CDR3 is TGCGCCAGCAGCCAAGGACGGGGGGCGCTCACCGGGGAGCTGTTTTTT. Translated, it gives CASSQGRGALTGELFF.

The sample holds many counts of this clonotype. CDR3 sequence: CASSRGTAAKNIQYF. The DNA for the CDR3 is TGTGCCAGCAGTCGTGGGACAGCAGCCAAAAACATTCAGTACTTC. The genes are TRBV6-2 or TRBV6-3 and TRBJ2-4, with TRBD1 identical over 7 bases. This CDR3 comprises 15 residues. The trim removed 5 bases at V and 0 bases at J, leaving 4 bases unmatched. Germline loops: CDR1 MNHEY, CDR2 SVGEGT.

A note on this clonotype: A much larger clone lies a single base off, so this may be a read error. The chain is built from TRBV19 and TRBJ2-5, with 9 bases matching TRBD1. The CDR3 extends over 15 amino acids. Germline-derived CDR1 and CDR2 are LNHDA and SQIVND (reference sequence). Unmatched junction bases numbered 7, after V lost 3 bases and J lost 5 bases. The CDR3 DNA follows: TGTGCCAGTAGTATCCGGGGACAGGGTGGGGAGACCCAGTACTTC. It is translated as CASSIRGQGGETQYF.

This clonotype was counted only a few times. The chain recombines TRBV7-2 with TRBJ1-1, with unresolved D. The CDR3 length is 12 residues. The germline gives CDR1 SGHTA, CDR2 FQGNSA. The V gene lost 5 bases and the J gene lost 4 bases, with 8 bases spanning the gap. The CDR3: CASSRVSTEAFF. The CDR3 DNA reads TGTGCCAGCAGCCGTGTGAGCACTGAAGCTTTCTTT. The complete variable domain, with remaining parts taken from reference TRBV7-2 and TRBJ1-1, reads GAGVSQSPSNKVTEKGKDVELRCDPISGHTALYWYRQSLGQGLEFLIYFQGNSAPDKSGLPSDRFSAERTGGSVSTLTIQRTQQEDSAVYLCASSRVSTEAFFGQGTRLTVV.

The sample holds a few counts of this clonotype. This chain connects TRBV7-2 to TRBJ2-1; D remains unclear. Germline values: CDR1 SGHTA, CDR2 FQGNSA. The V and J ends lost 6 bases and 0 bases respectively, with 9 bases between them. The CDR3 contains 14 residues. The CDR3 sequence is CASSGQSSYNEQFF. As DNA, the CDR3 is TGTGCCAGCAGTGGCCAAAGCTCCTACAATGAGCAGTTCTTC.

This sequence joins TRBV28 and TRBJ2-7; D is ambiguous. The CDR3 length is 11 residues. Trimming removed 6 bases from V and 4 bases from J, with 7 bases in between. From germline, CDR1 is MDHEN and CDR2 SYDVKM. The CDR3: CASRQQYEQYF. CDR3 DNA: TGTGCCAGCAGGCAACAGTACGAGCAGTACTTC.

In this sample, this clonotype turned up a few times. This chain connects TRBV6-1 to TRBJ2-1; maybe TRBD1 (5 bases). Trimming cost V 6 bases and J 7 bases, with 7 bases left between them. Germline V gene sequence: CDR1 MNHNS, CDR2 SASEGT. The CDR3 consists of 11 residues. The CDR3 here is CASSDRNEQFF. The CDR3, as DNA: TGTGCCAGCAGCGACAGAAATGAGCAGTTCTTC.

This clonotype was detected a few times. This chain joins TRBV9 and TRBJ2-3; a possible D gene is TRBD2 (6 bases). Germline CDR1 is SGDLS and CDR2 is YYNGEE. This CDR3 is built from 15 residues. V shed 0 bases and J shed 6 bases, with 14 bases lying between them. Written as DNA, the CDR3 is TGTGCCAGCAGCGTAGCTTTTGGGGGGACGGATACGCAGTATTTT. As protein: CASSVAFGGTDTQYF.

The chain employs TRBV7-2 and TRBJ1-2, with TRBD1 as a possible D gene (5 bases). Germline V lookup: CDR1 SGHTA, CDR2 FQGNSA. The length of the CDR3 is 17 residues. V lost 0 bases to trimming and J lost 2 bases, with 16 bases between them. In nucleotides, the CDR3 is TGTGCCAGCAGCTTAGCTTCTCCCCCCAGGGCGAACTATGGCTACACCTTC. Translating it yields CASSLASPPRANYGYTF.

The chain links TRBV7-3 to TRBJ2-2, with TRBD1 matching over 9 bases. Germline trimming cut 3 bases from V and 1 base from J; bases unmatched to any gene: 6. The CDR3 loop spans 17 amino acids. Germline CDR1 is SGHTA and CDR2 is FQGTGA. Written as DNA, the CDR3 is TGTGCCAGCAGCTTGCGCCCGGGACAGGGGAACACCGGGGAGCTGTTTTTT. This encodes CASSLRPGQGNTGELFF.

In the case of this clonotype: This may be a read error: a much more frequent sequence differs by one nucleotide. The rearrangement uses TRBV4-2 and TRBJ2-5; TRBD1 aligns across 7 bases. The end of the DNA fits TRBJ2-7 better, so the J call may be wrong. Germline V gene sequence: CDR1 LGHNA, CDR2 YNFKEQ. The CDR3 has 16 residues. The CDR3 sequence is CASSPEGLVGGNEQYF. The CDR3 DNA follows: TGTGCCAGCAGCCCAGAGGGGCTAGTAGGGGGCAACGAGCAGTACTTC.

This clonotype was seen repeatedly, ten times or more. V is TRBV12-3 or TRBV12-4 and J is TRBJ1-1; D ambiguous. This CDR3 has 13 residues. V shed 5 bases and J shed 9 bases, with 16 bases lying between them. The CDR3 spells CASSGRFLGKAFF. The CDR3 DNA follows: TGTGCCAGCAGTGGCCGGTTCCTCGGGAAAGCTTTCTTT.

In its sample, this clonotype was seen many times. The chain is built from TRBV4-1 and TRBJ2-5; TRBD1 agrees at 10 bases. Germline CDR1 is MGHRA and CDR2 is YSYEKL. The CDR3 runs 17 residues. The V and J ends lost 5 bases and 1 base, in that order; junction bases with no gene match: 10. This CDR3 is CASSGPRQGASQETQYF. The CDR3 DNA is TGCGCCAGCAGCGGACCCCGACAGGGGGCGAGCCAAGAGACCCAGTACTTC.

This clonotype was observed many times. The J gene is TRBJ2-7, the V gene TRBV7-9, with D perhaps matching TRBD1 or TRBD2 (6 bases each). V was shortened by 5 bases and J by 2 bases, with 13 bases between the two germline ends. The germline V gene encodes CDR1 SEHNR and CDR2 FQNEAQ (reference sequence). The CDR3 extends over 14 amino acids. Here the CDR3 DNA reads TGTGCCAGCAGCCCCGAGGGGGGCCCCTACGAGCAGTACTTC. It codes for CASSPEGGPYEQYF.

This clonotype was detected many times. V and J are TRBV4-1 and TRBJ2-7; maybe TRBD1 (6 bases). This CDR3 contains 14 residues. V lost 0 bases and J 3 bases, leaving 9 bases between the germline ends. Germline V lookup: CDR1 MGHRA, CDR2 YSYEKL. The CDR3 region is CASSQETGNYEQYF. CDR3 nucleotide sequence: TGCGCCAGCAGCCAAGAAACAGGGAACTACGAGCAGTACTTC.

The chain has TRBV10-3 and TRBJ1-1; D possibly corresponds to TRBD1 (6 bases). The CDR3 consists of 18 residues. Germline lookup yields CDR1 ENHRY and CDR2 SYGVKD. V lost 2 bases to trimming and J lost 1 base, with 20 bases between them. CDR3 nucleotide sequence: TGTGCCATCAGTGAGCGACCCCGGGGGCAAAATAGGAACACTGAAGCTTTCTTT. Translating gives CAISERPRGQNRNTEAFF.

This clonotype was seen repeatedly, ten times or more. This chain links TRBV10-3 with TRBJ1-1; tentatively, D is TRBD1 (6 bases). Germline lookup yields CDR1 ENHRY and CDR2 SYGVKD. V shed 4 bases and J shed 2 bases, with 14 bases lying between them. This CDR3 spans 15 amino acids. CDR3 loop: CAISAQGSSNTEAFF. The DNA of the CDR3 is TGTGCCATCAGTGCCCAGGGGTCTAGCAACACTGAAGCTTTCTTT.

This clonotype was recorded many times. The CDR3 nucleotides read TGTGCCAGCAGCCGCATGACAGGGTTTGACAATGAGCAGTTCTTC. It codes for CASSRMTGFDNEQFF. The chain carries TRBV3-1 and TRBJ2-1, with TRBD1 identical over 7 bases. The CDR3 sequence is 15 residues long. V shed 4 bases, J shed 5 bases, and the junction held 8 bases outside the gene matches. Per the germline V gene, CDR1 is LGHDT and CDR2 is YNNKEL (reference sequence).

This clonotype was recorded at least ten times. This chain joins TRBV20-1 and TRBJ2-7; 7 bases align to TRBD2. Germline V CDR1 and CDR2: DFQATT, SNEGSKA (reference sequence). The junction had 15 bases not matched to a gene; V was cut back by 3 bases and J by 7 bases. The CDR3 sequence is 15 residues long. The CDR3 sequence is CSARKPGTTSGEQYF. CDR3 in DNA: TGCAGTGCTAGGAAGCCCGGGACTACCTCCGGGGAGCAGTACTTC.

This clonotype was seen repeatedly, ten times or more. J is TRBJ2-5 and V is TRBV28, with D uncertain. Germline CDR1 MDHEN, CDR2 SYDVKM. The CDR3 is 14 amino acids. Trimming pared 3 bases from V and 4 bases from J, leaving 12 bases between. CDR3 DNA: TGTGCCAGCAGTTTGAGCCAGGTGACAGAGACCCAGTACTTC. This codes for CASSLSQVTETQYF.

This clonotype was recorded a few times. The chain uses TRBV12-3 or TRBV12-4 and TRBJ2-1, with TRBD2 matching over 10 bases. The CDR3 runs to 12 residues. CDR3 sequence (DNA): TGTGCAACTAGCGGGGCCGACAATGAGCAGTTCTTC. Translated, it gives CATSGADNEQFF.

This chain joins TRBV7-2 and TRBJ2-1; D is possibly TRBD1 (6 bases). Germline loops: CDR1 SGHTA, CDR2 FQGNSA. This CDR3 comprises 15 residues. Trimming shortened V by 5 bases and J by 7 bases, and 18 bases separated the two germline ends. CDR3 sequence: CASSKVGAKRNEQFF. In nucleotides, the CDR3 is TGTGCCAGCAGCAAGGTGGGGGCAAAAAGGAATGAGCAGTTCTTC.

Notes on this clonotype: One end of the junction varies from germline; a read error may be responsible. The gene calls are TRBV27 and TRBJ1-1, with unresolved D. The CDR3 sequence is 16 residues long. Germline CDR1 MNHEY, CDR2 SMNVEV (reference sequence). DNA for the CDR3: TGTGCCGGCAGTGAATACGTCGAGGGTGGTGAAACTGAAGCTTTCTTT. Protein product: CAGSEYVEGGETEAFF.